This entry is about one T cell receptor (beta chain). The V end was cut by 3 bases, the J end by 2 bases, with 9 bases between. The CDR3 consists of 14 residues. The germline V gene encodes CDR1 SGDLS and CDR2 YYNGEE. The sample belongs to a study of OX40 agonist ivuxolimab in advanced cancers. Background on the study: While on treatment, patients had intravenous ivuxolimab at 0.01 to 10 mg/kg every 2 weeks.

TCRdb's table, derived via immunoSEQ multiplex PCR, lists solely in-frame clones and lacks some. The table lists under 75,000 clones, roughly 87% of them singletons. This sample comprised CD4+ or CD8+ T cells sorted from blood, obtained in a trial of the OX40 agonist ivuxolimab. The genes are TRBV9 and TRBJ1-5; D possibly corresponds to TRBD1 (5 bases). This TCR was recovered from an adult with an advanced solid tumor such as melanoma, head and neck, liver or kidney cancer. Written as DNA, the CDR3 is TGTGCCAGCAGCGCCAGGGTAGGCAATCAGCCCCAGCATTTT. The encoded protein is CASSARVGNQPQHF.